This T cell receptor beta chain was captured in a study of monozygotic twins with inflammatory bowel disease (dated by TCRdb to about 2019). With respect to the entire study: The full study comprised some 30 monozygotic twin pairs: nine German pairs (four IBD-concordant, five IBD-discordant) and 19 IBD-discordant Danish pairs. Each individual had, on average, about 151 000 unique TCRalpha sequences and 181 000 unique TCRbeta sequences available for analysis. The search for disease-associated traits relied mainly on comparing, within discordant pairs, IBD patients with their genetically identical healthy co-twins.

An approximately 2.5 ml peripheral blood sample was drawn into PAXgene tubes per donor and stored at -80°C. Without any T cell sorting, total RNA was extracted from whole blood using the PAXgene blood miRNA kit on an automated QIAcube. Peripheral blood from monozygotic twin pairs, either concordant or discordant for inflammatory bowel disease, underwent deep TCRalpha and TCRbeta repertoire profiling that used unique molecular barcoding. Smoking habits were recorded for all twin pairs, and individuals were classified as current, former or never smokers. The CDR3 spans 11 residues, from the cysteine through the phenylalanine. No DNA has been recorded. Comments on this clonotype: What antigen it recognizes has not been identified.

The library came from 5' RACE. The input for every TCR library was 3,500 to 4,500 ng of total RNA. For each sample, cDNA was synthesized in eight separate reactions using SMARTScribe reverse transcriptase. During cDNA synthesis, template switching was used to introduce unique molecular identifiers that contained a 6-nucleotide sample barcode. TCRalpha and TCRbeta cDNA was amplified by two nested PCRs of 16 and 9 cycles, with bead purification after each PCR. Before amplification, cDNA was treated with uracil DNA-glycosylase and purified using the QIAquick PCR purification kit. The second PCR was the step at which Illumina TruSeq-compatible adapters and sample-specific barcodes were added. TapeStation and Qubit were used to check library quality and concentration, and 4.5 to 6 ng of each library was pooled. The pooled libraries were sequenced with 2 x 100 bp reads and custom sequencing primers on an Illumina HiSeq2500 single-index Rapid Run. Processing in the source paper ran as follows. PCR and sequencing errors were corrected by UMI-based consensus assembly using MiGEC version 1.2.6. MiXCR version 2.1.1 was used for V(D)J alignment, clonotype assembly and CDR3 extraction. Gene usage, clonotype sharing and MAIT/NKT TCR abundance were normalised by analysing the top 1000, 10 000 and 20 000 clonotypes per sample. After downsampling to 27 000 UMIs, diversity was calculated as the inverse Simpson index using the vegan R package. Paired Mann-Whitney U tests were applied to discordant twin pairs, with Benjamini-Hochberg correction for multiple testing. TCRdb reprocessed the public reads and reports one entry per CDR3 protein sequence, without DNA. The V and J calls and clone size are TCRdb's, not the authors'. This sample's records show 150,000 or so distinct CDR3 sequences. Of the sample, 6.5% to 9% falls within the top ten clones.

The study at large found these results: Concordant and discordant twins showed no difference in repertoire similarity, possibly because of limited statistical power. The analysis was unable to tell apart different T cell subtypes. IBD patients had lower TCRbeta repertoire diversity, measured by the inverse Simpson index, than their healthy co-twins. Fewer clonotypes were shared with other individuals by IBD patients than by healthy twins, most markedly in patients showing signs of disease activity. No single strong signal or clonotype linked to IBD turned up in the results, so the idea that one exists was not supported. Differing immunosuppressive treatments among patients may have added background noise and inter-individual variability to the repertoires.

This clonotype originated in a human donor with ulcerative colitis or Crohn's disease, or a healthy co-twin of an affected twin (not recorded which). Sequenced: blood. The rearranged chain carries TRBV12-3 or TRBV12-4 and TRBJ2-4; TCRdb's D gene call, TRBD1, goes unchecked for lack of DNA. This receptor has the CDR3 CASSSGTGAYF.